Reported below is one T cell receptor (beta chain). TCRdb used MiXCR to reprocess the multiplex PCR reads, holding one entry per CDR3 protein. The data hold about 200,000 distinct CDR3 sequences, with less than 40% observed a single time. The sample comes from a study of breast tumors, draining lymph nodes, adjacent tissues. The lymph nodes were axillary draining lymph nodes from breast cancer patients. V lost 5 bases to trimming and J lost 6 bases; unmatched junction nucleotides: 5. The V gene's germline CDR1 is SGHVS and CDR2 FNYEAQ. The length of the CDR3 is 15 residues. This TCR was recovered from a female donor with breast cancer. Some clones in this sample may be carry-over from other donors' samples. V is TRBV7-6 and J is TRBJ2-3; 13 bases agree with TRBD2. The sequencing input was axillary lymph node tissue. The CDR3 loop is CASSLTSGGLDTQYF. CDR3 sequence (DNA): TGTGCCAGCAGCCTGACTAGCGGGGGGTTGGATACGCAGTATTTT.